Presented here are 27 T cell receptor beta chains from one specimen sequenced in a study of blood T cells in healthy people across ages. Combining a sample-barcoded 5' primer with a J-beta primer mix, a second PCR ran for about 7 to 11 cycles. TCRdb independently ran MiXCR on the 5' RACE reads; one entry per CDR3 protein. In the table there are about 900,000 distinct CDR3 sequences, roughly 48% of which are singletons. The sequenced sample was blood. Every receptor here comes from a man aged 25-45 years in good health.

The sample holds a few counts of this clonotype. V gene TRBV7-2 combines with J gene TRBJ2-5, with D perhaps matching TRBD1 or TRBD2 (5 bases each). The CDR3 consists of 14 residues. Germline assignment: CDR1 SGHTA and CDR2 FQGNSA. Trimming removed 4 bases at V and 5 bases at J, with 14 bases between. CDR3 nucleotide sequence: TGTGCCAGCAGCTCCCTTGGGGGATCGGAGACCCAGTACTTC. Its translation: CASSSLGGSETQYF.

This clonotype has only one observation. DNA for the CDR3: TGTGCCAGCAGCCAACTTCGGGAGCAGTTCTTC. Its protein is CASSQLREQFF. V and J are TRBV14 and TRBJ2-1, with D uncertain. V lost 2 bases to trimming and J lost 10 bases, with 6 bases between them. Germline CDR1 is SGHDN and CDR2 is FVKESK. This CDR3 has 11 residues.

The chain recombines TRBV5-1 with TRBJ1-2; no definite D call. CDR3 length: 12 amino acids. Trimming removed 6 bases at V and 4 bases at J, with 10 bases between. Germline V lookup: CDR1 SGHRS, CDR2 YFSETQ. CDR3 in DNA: TGCGCCAGCACCCCGGACGGCTATGGCTACACCTTC. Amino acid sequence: CASTPDGYGYTF.

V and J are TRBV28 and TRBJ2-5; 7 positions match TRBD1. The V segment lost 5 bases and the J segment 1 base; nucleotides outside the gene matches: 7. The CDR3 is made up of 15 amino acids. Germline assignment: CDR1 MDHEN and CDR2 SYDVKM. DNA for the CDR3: TGTGCCAGCAGTCCCTCCGGGACAGTCCAAGAGACCCAGTACTTC. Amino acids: CASSPSGTVQETQYF.

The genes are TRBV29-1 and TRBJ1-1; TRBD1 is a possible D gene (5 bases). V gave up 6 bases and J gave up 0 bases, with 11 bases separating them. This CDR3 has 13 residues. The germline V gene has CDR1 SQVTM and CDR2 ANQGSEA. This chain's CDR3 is CSVEPGLNTEAFF. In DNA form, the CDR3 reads TGCAGCGTAGAGCCAGGGTTGAACACTGAAGCTTTCTTT.

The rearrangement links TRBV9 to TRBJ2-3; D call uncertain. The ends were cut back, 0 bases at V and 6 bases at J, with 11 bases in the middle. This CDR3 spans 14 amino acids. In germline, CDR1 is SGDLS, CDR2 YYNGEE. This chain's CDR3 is CASSVGRVSDTQYF. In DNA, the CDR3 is TGTGCCAGCAGCGTAGGTCGGGTTTCCGATACGCAGTATTTT.

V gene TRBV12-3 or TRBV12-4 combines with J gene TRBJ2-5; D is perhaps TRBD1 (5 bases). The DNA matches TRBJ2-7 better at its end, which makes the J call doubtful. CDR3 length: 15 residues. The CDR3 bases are TGTGCCAGCATCTCCGACAACAGGAGTCTCTACGAGCAGTACTTC. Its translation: CASISDNRSLYEQYF.

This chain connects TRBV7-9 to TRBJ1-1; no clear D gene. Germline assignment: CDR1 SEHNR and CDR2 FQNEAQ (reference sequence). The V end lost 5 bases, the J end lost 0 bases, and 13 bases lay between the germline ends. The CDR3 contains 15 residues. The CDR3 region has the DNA TGTGCCAGCAGCCCCGCGCAGGCCATGAACACTGAAGCTTTCTTT. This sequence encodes CASSPAQAMNTEAFF.

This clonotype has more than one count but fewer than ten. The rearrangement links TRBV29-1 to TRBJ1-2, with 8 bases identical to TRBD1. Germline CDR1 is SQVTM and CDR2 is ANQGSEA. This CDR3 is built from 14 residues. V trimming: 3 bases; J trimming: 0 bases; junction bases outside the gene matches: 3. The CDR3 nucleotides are TGCAGCGTTGATGTACAGGGGGCTAACTATGGCTACACCTTC. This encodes CSVDVQGANYGYTF. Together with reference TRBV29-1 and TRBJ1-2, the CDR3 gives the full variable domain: SAVISQKPSRDICQRGTSLTIQCQVDSQVTMMFWYRQQPGQSLTLIATANQGSEATYESGFVIDKFPISRPNLTFSTLTVSNMSPEDSSIYLCSVDVQGANYGYTFGSGTRLTVV.

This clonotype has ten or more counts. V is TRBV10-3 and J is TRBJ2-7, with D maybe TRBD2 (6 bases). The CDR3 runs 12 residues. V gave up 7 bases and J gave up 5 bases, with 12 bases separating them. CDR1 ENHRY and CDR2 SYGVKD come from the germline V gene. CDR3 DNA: TGTGCCATCATGGGGGGTCCCCACGAGCAGTACTTC. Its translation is CAIMGGPHEQYF.

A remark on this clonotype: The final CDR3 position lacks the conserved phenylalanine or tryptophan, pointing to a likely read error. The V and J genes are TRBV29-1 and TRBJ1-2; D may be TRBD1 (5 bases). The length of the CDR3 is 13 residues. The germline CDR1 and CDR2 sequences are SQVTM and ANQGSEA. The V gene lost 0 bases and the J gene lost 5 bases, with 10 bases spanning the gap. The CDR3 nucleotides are TGCAGCGTTGAAGAGGTAGGGGCGTATGGCTACACCCTC. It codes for CSVEEVGAYGYTL.

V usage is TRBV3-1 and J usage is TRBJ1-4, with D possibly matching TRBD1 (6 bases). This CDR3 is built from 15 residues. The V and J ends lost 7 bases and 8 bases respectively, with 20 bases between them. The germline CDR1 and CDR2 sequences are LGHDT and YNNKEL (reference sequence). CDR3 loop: CASTKTQGRTEKLFF. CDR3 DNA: TGTGCCAGCACAAAAACACAGGGCCGAACGGAAAAACTGTTTTTT.

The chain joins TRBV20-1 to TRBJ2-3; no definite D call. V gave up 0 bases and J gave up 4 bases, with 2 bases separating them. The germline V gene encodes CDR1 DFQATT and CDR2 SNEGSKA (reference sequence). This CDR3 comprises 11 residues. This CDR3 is CSARDPDTQYF. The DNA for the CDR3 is TGCAGTGCTAGAGATCCAGATACGCAGTATTTT.

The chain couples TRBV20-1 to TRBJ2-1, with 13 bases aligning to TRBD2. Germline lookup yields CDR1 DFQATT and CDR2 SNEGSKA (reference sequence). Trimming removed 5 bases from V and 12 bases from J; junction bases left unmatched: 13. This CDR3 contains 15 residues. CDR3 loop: CSARLTSGGSQAQFF. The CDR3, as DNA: TGCAGTGCTCGACTGACTAGCGGGGGGTCCCAGGCGCAGTTCTTC.

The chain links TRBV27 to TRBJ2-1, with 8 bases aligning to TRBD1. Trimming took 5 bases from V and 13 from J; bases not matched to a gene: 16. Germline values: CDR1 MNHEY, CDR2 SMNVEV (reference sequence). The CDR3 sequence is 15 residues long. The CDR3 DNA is TGTGCCAGCAGTCGCTACAGGGACAGGATGGAGACCCAGTTCTTC. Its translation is CASSRYRDRMETQFF.

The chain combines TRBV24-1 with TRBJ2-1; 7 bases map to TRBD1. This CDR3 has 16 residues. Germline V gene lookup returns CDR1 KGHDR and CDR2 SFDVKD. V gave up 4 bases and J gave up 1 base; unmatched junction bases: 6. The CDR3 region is CATSEPGQISYNEQFF. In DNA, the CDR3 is TGTGCCACCAGTGAACCGGGACAGATATCCTACAATGAGCAGTTCTTC.

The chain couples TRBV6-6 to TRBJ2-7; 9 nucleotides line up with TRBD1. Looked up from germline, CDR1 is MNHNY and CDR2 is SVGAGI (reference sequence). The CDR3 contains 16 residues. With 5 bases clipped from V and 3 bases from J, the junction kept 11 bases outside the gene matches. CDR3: CASSLTRQGGVYEQYF. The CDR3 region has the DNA TGTGCCAGCAGTCTAACCCGACAGGGGGGAGTCTACGAGCAGTACTTC.

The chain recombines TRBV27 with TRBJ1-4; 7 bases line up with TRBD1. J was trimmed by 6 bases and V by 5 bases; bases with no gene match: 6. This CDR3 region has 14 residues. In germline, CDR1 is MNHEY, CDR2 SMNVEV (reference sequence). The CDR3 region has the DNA TGTGCCAGCAGTCCTGGGGACAGCTATGAAAAACTGTTTTTT. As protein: CASSPGDSYEKLFF.

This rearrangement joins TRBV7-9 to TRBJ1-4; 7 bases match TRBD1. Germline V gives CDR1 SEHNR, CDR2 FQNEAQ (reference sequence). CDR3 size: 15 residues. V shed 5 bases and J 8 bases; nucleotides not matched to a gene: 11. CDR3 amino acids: CASSAATGRVEKLFF. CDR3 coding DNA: TGTGCCAGCAGCGCCGCGACAGGGAGGGTAGAAAAACTGTTTTTT.

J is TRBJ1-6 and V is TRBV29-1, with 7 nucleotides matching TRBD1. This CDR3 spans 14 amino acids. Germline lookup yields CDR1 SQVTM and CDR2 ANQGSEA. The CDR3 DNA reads TGCGGCGCGGGGACAGTTAGGCTTAATTCACCCCTCCACTTT. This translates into CGAGTVRLNSPLHF.

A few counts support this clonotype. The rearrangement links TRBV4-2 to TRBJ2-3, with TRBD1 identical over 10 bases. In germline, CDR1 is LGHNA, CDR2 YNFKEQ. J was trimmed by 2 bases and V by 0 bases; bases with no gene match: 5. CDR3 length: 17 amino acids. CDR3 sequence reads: CASSQEMGQGTTDTQYF. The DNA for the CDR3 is TGTGCCAGCAGCCAAGAGATGGGACAGGGGACCACAGATACGCAGTATTTT.

The CDR3 DNA reads TGCGCCAGCAGCCAAGATTACGGGACCCCAGTCGCTTTCTTT. It translates to CASSQDYGTPVAFF. V and J are TRBV4-1 and TRBJ1-1, with D perhaps matching TRBD1 (5 bases). CDR3 size: 14 residues. Trimming took 0 bases from V and 11 from J, leaving 16 bases between them. Germline CDR1 and CDR2: MGHRA and YSYEKL.

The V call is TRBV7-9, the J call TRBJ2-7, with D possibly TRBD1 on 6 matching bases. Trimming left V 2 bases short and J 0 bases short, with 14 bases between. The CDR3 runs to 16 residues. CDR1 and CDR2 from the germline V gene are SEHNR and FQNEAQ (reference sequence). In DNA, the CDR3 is TGTGCCAGCAGCTTAACGGGGCAGGGGCCCTCCTACGAGCAGTACTTC. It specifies CASSLTGQGPSYEQYF.

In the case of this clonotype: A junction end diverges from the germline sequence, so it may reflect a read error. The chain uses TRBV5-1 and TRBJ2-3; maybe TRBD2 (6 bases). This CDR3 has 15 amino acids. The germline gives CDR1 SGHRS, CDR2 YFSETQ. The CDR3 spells CASSLAVSGTDAQYF. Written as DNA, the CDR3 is TGCGCCAGCAGCTTGGCCGTTAGCGGAACAGATGCGCAGTATTTT.

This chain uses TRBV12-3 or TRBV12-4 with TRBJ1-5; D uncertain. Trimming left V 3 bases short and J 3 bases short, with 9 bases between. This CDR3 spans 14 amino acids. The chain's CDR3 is CASSFNRNNQPQHF. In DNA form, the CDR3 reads TGTGCCAGCAGTTTTAACCGGAACAATCAGCCCCAGCATTTT.

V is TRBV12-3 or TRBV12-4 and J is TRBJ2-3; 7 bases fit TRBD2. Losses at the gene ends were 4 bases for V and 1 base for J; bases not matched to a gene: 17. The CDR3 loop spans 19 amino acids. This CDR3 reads CASSSNLFGGTLGTDTQYF. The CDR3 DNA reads TGTGCCAGCAGTTCGAACTTGTTCGGGGGGACCCTTGGCACAGATACGCAGTATTTT.

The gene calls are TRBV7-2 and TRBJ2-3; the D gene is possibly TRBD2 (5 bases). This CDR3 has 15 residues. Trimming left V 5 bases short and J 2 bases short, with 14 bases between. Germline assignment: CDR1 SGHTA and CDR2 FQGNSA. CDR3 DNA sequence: TGTGCCAGCAGCCCGCGGGCAAGCTACACAGATACGCAGTATTTT. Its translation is CASSPRASYTDTQYF.